This T cell receptor beta chain was observed in a study of CD8 T cells in Susac syndrome (dated by TCRdb to about 2019). With respect to the entire study: Whether CD8+ T cell activation and differentiation in Susac syndrome was antigen driven was tested using repertoire sequencing. Clonality of the CD8+ T cell repertoire was compared between more than 10 healthy donors, roughly 14 Susac syndrome patients and some 15 multiple sclerosis patients.

Peripheral blood CD8+ and CD4+ T cells from healthy donors, Susac syndrome patients and multiple sclerosis patients were profiled using high-throughput TCR beta sequencing. The multiple sclerosis controls were treatment-naive patients who had stable or active relapsing-remitting disease and met the revised McDonald criteria. CD8+ TEMRA cells were enriched by FACS, while bulk CD8+ and CD4+ T cells were purified by magnetic negative isolation. Blood was drawn into EDTA tubes, processed within 24 hours, and PBMCs were isolated by density gradient centrifugation. PBMCs destined for TCR sequencing were cryopreserved in liquid nitrogen and later thawed in a 37 °C water bath. Purity of sorted or isolated CD4+, CD8+ and CD8+ TEMRA cells was at least 90%. RNA was extracted with the RNeasy kit and roughly 0.45 to 1 ug was reverse transcribed using random hexamers. TCR beta CDR3 regions were amplified with the immunoSEQ multiplex PCR assay covering 54 Vbeta and 13 Jbeta segments. Bias from PCR amplification was corrected by using a synthetic template baseline for primer optimization and for computational correction. The authors' analysis ran thus. Reads were annotated to V, D and J genes according to IMGT and were analyzed with immunoSEQ Analyzer, with only productive sequences retained. Clonality was calculated as one minus the Shannon entropy normalized by log2 of the number of productive unique sequences. Public and private clones were assessed among the 100 most prevalent clones of each patient and control. Clones were defined as Susac-specific if absent from the healthy and MS cohorts, from under 1,200 published viral clones and from other ImmuneACCESS disease sequences. TCRdb ran its own pipeline on the public reads, namely fastp trimming at Q25 and MiXCR clone calling, and kept in-frame beta chains. Rows with one shared CDR3 protein collapse into an entry with the most common genes and DNA. These V and J calls originate from TCRdb's pipeline instead of the authors' own analysis. The sample has fewer than 200,000 distinct CDR3 sequences on record, 95% of them singletons. The top ten clones comprise around 0.15% of the sample.

General study outcomes and caveats: The TCR sequencing and HLA analysis was acknowledged to have included a relatively small number of individuals.

Here V drops 8 bases and J drops 5 bases, and the junction holds 9 bases not matched to any gene. The germline V gene encodes CDR1 SNHLY and CDR2 FYNNEI. From the cysteine up to the phenylalanine, the CDR3 has a length of 16 residues. Left in the record is the CDR3 DNA by itself, 48 bases read in frame from the first base. As regards this clonotype: There is no known antigen for this receptor. Qualities for individual bases were not recorded, and no much larger clone is one base off.

Input material: CD8+ T cells from PBMCs. The V and J genes are TRBV2 and TRBJ2-5; TRBD2 matches 15 bases in the middle. The clonotype originates from a human donor with multiple sclerosis. The CDR3 region reads CASLTGTSGRQETQYF. The nucleotide sequence is TGTGCCAGCTTAACCGGGACTAGCGGGAGGCAGGAGACCCAGTACTTC.